A selection of T cell receptor beta chains follows, all from one sample in a study of shared clonotypes between healthy human individuals. Here immunoSEQ multiplex PCR was the method, and the copy in TCRdb shows in-frame clones only, minus some. The sample includes about 1 million clones, 70% to 80% of them seen just once. Sequenced sample: memory CD4+ T cells sorted from blood. These receptors were taken from a man between 18 and 35 years old in good health. The CDR3 runs from the conserved cysteine through the conserved F or W. A D gene is named only where the DNA matches it firmly. The size of a clone is reported for some rows only, either as once, few or many, or as a class for expanded clones.

D gene	clone size	J gene	V gene	CDR3 DNA	CDR3 protein
-	-	TRBJ2-3	TRBV10-3	TGTGCCATCAGTGAGGGAGACACAGATACGCAGTATTTT	CAISEGDTDTQYF
-	-	TRBJ1-5	TRBV5-5	TGTGCCAGCAGCTTGGACAGACTCAATCAGCCCCAGCATTTT	CASSLDRLNQPQHF
-	-	TRBJ1-4	TRBV7-9	TGTGCCAGCAGCTTAGACCAACAGGGATTTTATGAAAAACTGTTTTTT	CASSLDQQGFYEKLFF
TRBD1	-	TRBJ1-2	TRBV15	TGTGCCACCAGCCCAGGACAGGGGGGCTATGGCTACACCTTC	CATSPGQGGYGYTF
-	-	TRBJ1-1	TRBV28	TGTGCCAGCATCGACCCGGGACGGATGAACACTGAAGCTTTCTTT	CASIDPGRMNTEAFF
-	-	TRBJ1-1	TRBV5-1	TGCGCCAGCAGCACAACAGGGTTCGGCACTGAAGCTTTCTTT	CASSTTGFGTEAFF
TRBD2	-	TRBJ2-1	TRBV11-3	TGTGCCAGCAGCTTGGATAGCGGGTCCTACAATGAGCAGTTCTTC	CASSLDSGSYNEQFF
-	-	TRBJ1-4	TRBV10-3	TGTGCCATCAGTGAAGGGCAGGGGCCGCCTGAAAAACTGTTTTTT	CAISEGQGPPEKLFF
TRBD1	-	TRBJ1-6	TRBV10-3	TGTGCCATCAGTCGGGACAGGGACAATTCACCCCTCCACTTT	CAISRDRDNSPLHF
-	-	TRBJ2-2	TRBV5-1	TGCGCCAGCTCCAGGGCCGCCGGGGAGCTGTTTTTT	CASSRAAGELFF
-	once	TRBJ1-5	TRBV5-1	TGCGCCAGCAGCTTTGCTTCGGGGCAGCCCCAGCATTTT	CASSFASGQPQHF